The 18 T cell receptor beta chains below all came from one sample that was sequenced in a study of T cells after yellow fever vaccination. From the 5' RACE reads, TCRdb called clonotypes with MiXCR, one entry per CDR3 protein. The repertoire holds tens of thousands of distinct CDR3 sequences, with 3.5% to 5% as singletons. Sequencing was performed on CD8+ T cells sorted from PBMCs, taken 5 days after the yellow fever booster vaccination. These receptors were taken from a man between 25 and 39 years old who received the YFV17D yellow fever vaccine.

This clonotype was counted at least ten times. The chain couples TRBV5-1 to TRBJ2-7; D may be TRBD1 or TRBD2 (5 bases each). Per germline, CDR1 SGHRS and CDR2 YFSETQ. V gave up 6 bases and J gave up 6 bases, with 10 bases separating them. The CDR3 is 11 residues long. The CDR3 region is CASNFGTEQYF. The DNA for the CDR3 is TGCGCCAGCAATTTTGGGACCGAGCAGTACTTC.

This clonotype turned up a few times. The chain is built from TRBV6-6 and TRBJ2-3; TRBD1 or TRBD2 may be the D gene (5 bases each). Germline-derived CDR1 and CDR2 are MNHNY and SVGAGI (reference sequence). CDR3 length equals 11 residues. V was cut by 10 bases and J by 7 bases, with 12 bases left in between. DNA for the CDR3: TGTGCCACCTTCTGGGGGTATACGCAGTATTTT. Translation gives CATFWGYTQYF.

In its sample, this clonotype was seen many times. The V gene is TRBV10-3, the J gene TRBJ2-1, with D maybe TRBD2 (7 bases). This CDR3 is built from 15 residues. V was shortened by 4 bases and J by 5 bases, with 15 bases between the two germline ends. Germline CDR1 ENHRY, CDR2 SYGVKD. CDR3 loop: CAISGGGAPDNEQFF. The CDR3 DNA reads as TGTGCCATCAGTGGGGGGGGCGCCCCCGACAATGAGCAGTTCTTC.

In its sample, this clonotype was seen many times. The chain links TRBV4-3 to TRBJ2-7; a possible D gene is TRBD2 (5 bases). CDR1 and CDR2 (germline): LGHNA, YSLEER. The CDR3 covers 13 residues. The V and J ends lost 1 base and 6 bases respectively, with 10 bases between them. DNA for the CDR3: TGCGCCAGCAGCCAAGTCGCAGAGGGCGAGCAGTACTTC. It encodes CASSQVAEGEQYF.

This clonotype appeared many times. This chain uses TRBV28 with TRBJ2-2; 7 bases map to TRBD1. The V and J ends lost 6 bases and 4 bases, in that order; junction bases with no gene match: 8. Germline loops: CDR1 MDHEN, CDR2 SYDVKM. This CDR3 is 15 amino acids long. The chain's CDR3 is CASRLTGPGTGELFF. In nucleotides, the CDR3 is TGTGCCAGCAGGTTGACAGGGCCTGGCACCGGGGAGCTGTTTTTT.

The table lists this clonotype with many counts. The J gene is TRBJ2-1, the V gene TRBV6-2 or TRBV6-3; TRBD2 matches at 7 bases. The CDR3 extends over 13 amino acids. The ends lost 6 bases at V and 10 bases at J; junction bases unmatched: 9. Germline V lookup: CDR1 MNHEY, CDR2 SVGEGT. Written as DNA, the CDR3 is TGTGCCAGCAGCTGGGGACTAAAAAACGAGCAGTTCTTC. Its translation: CASSWGLKNEQFF.

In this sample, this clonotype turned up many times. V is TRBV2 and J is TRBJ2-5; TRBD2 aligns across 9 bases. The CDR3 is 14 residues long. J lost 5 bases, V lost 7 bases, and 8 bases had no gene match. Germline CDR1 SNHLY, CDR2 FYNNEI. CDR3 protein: CASNAEAGGETQYF. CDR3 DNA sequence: TGTGCCAGCAACGCGGAGGCGGGAGGGGAGACCCAGTACTTC.

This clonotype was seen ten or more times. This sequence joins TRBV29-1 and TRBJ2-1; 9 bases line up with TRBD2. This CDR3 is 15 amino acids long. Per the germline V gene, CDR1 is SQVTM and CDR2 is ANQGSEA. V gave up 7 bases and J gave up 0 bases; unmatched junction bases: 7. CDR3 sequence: CSGTGLAFSYNEQFF. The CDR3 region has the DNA TGCAGCGGAACGGGACTAGCTTTCTCCTACAATGAGCAGTTCTTC.

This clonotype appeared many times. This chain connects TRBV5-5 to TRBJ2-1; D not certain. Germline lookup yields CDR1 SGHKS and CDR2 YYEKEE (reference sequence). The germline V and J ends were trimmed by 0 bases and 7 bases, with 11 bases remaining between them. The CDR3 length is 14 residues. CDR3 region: CASSLADLRNEQFF. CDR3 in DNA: TGTGCCAGCAGCTTGGCGGACCTTAGGAATGAGCAGTTCTTC.

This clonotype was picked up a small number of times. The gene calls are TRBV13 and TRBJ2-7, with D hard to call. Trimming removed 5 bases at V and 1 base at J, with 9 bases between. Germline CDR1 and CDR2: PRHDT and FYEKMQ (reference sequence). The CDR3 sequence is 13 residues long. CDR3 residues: CASSPMNSYEQYF. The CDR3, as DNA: TGTGCCAGCAGCCCCATGAATTCCTACGAGCAGTACTTC.

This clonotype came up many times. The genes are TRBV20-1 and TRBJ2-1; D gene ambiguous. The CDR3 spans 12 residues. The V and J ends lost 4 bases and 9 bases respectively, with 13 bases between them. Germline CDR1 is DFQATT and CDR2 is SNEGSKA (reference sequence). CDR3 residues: CSAILPAGEQFF. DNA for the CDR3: TGCAGTGCTATACTCCCCGCAGGTGAGCAGTTCTTC.

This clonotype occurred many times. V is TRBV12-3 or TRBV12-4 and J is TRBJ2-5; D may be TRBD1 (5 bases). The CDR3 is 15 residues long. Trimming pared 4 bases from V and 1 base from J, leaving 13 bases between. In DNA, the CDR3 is TGTGCCAGCAGTTCGACAGAGACCCTCCAAGAGACCCAGTACTTC. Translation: CASSSTETLQETQYF.

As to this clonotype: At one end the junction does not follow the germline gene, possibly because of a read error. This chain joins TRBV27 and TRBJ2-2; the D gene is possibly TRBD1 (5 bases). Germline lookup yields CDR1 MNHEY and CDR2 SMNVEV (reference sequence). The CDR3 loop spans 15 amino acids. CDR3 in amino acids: CATSPLGQQGGELFF. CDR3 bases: TGTGCCACCAGTCCCTTGGGGCAGCAAGGCGGGGAGCTGTTTTTT.

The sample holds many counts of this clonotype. CDR3 loop: CASSSGSEAFF. CDR3 coding DNA: TGTGCCAGTAGCTCAGGGTCTGAAGCTTTCTTT. The J gene is TRBJ1-1, the V gene TRBV19; D possibly corresponds to TRBD1 (5 bases). Germline V gene data show CDR1 as LNHDA and CDR2 as SQIVND (reference sequence). V lost 6 bases and J 6 bases, leaving 8 bases between the germline ends. CDR3 size: 11 residues.

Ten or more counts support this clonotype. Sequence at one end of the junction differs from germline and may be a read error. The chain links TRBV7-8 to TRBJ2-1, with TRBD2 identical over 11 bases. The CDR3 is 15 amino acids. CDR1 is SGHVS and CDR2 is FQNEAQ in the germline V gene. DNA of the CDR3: TGTGCCAGCAGCCTAGCGGGAGGCATTTACAATGAGCAGTTCTTC. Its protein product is CASSLAGGIYNEQFF.

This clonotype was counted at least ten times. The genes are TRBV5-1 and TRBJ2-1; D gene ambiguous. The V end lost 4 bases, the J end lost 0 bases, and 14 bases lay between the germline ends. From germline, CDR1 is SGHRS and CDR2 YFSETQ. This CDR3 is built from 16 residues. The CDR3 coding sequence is TGCGCCAGCAGCCCCCCTCAGTGGAGCTCCTACAATGAGCAGTTCTTC. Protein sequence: CASSPPQWSSYNEQFF.

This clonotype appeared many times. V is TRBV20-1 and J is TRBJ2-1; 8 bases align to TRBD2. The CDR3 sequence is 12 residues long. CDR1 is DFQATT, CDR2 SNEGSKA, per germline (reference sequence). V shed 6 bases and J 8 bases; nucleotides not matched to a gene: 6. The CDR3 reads CSADGLADEQFF. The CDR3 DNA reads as TGCAGTGCGGACGGACTAGCTGATGAGCAGTTCTTC.

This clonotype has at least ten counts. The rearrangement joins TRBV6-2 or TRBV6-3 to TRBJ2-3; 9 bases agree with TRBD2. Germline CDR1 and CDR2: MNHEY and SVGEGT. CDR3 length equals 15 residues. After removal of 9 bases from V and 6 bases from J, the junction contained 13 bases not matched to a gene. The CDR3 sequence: CASSVAGVVIDTQYF. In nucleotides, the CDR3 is TGTGCCAGTTCCGTAGCGGGAGTGGTCATTGATACGCAGTATTTT.